This T cell receptor (beta chain) derives from a study of T cell repertoires in cytomegalovirus infection. A single record per CDR3 protein comes from TCRdb applying MiXCR to the reads. The profile shows approximately 300,000 distinct CDR3 sequences, roughly 25% of them singletons. The trim removed 3 bases at V and 2 bases at J, leaving 5 bases unmatched. Germline-derived CDR1 and CDR2 are SEHNR and FQNEAQ (reference sequence). This CDR3 contains 15 residues. This clonotype was seen at least ten times. As yet, its antigen is unknown. The sample here was cultured PBMCs, taken from culture after CMV antigen stimulation. The clonotype was recovered from a human donor in good health (CMV status not recorded). Some clones in this sample may be carry-over from other donors' samples. The chain combines TRBV7-9 with TRBJ2-3, with 7 bases lining up with TRBD2. The CDR3 region is CASSFGAGVTDTQYF. In nucleotides, the CDR3 is TGTGCCAGCAGCTTTGGCGCGGGAGTCACAGATACGCAGTATTTT.